This T cell receptor (beta chain) appears in the sequencing data of a study of cytomegalovirus exposure and HLA in healthy donors. PCR employed 60 Vbeta and 13 Jbeta primers. Repertoires were generated with immunoSEQ multiplex PCR, while TCRdb's copy carries only in-frame clones and drops some. The sample shows some 140,000 clones, 70% to 85% of them seen only once. V was shortened by 10 bases and J by 0 bases, with 16 bases between the two germline ends. Germline-derived CDR1 and CDR2 are MNHEY and SMNVEV (reference sequence). The CDR3 has 15 residues. The sequence derives from a woman between 50 and 59 years old in good health and CMV-seropositive. The chain couples TRBV27 to TRBJ1-5, with no clear D. Sequences were obtained from PBMCs. The CDR3 sequence: CAKSMTPCSNQPQHF. In DNA form, the CDR3 reads TGTGCCAAGTCAATGACACCCTGTAGCAATCAGCCCCAGCATTTT.